This T cell receptor beta chain was sequenced in a study of blood T cells in healthy people across ages. Combining a sample-barcoded 5' primer with a J-beta primer mix, a second PCR ran for roughly 7 to 12 cycles. TCRdb processed the 5' RACE reads anew with MiXCR; each CDR3 protein has one entry. Of around 800,000 distinct CDR3 sequences listed, roughly 24% are singletons. The length of the CDR3 is 14 residues. Trimming shortened V by 6 bases and J by 0 bases, and 6 bases separated the two germline ends. This sample also appeared in a second study, on T cells of mothers and their children.

This sequence joins TRBV12-3 or TRBV12-4 and TRBJ2-6; no clear D gene. This TCR was sampled from a boy between 5 and 17 years old in good health. What was sequenced was blood. This chain's CDR3 is CASRIYSGANVLTF. CDR3 sequence (DNA): TGTGCCAGCAGAATCTACTCTGGGGCCAACGTCCTGACTTTC.